This TCR beta chain is drawn from a study of blood T cell repertoires in COVID-19. Looking at the study overall: Whether acute or convalescent, the COVID-19 samples came from the United States, Italy and Spain. PBMCs, B-cell-depleted T cells, or T cells provided the cDNA or gDNA that made up the material.

In the authors' workflow: Amplification with reference gene primers provided the estimates of nucleated cell counts. The data were produced by immunoSEQ multiplex PCR, yet TCRdb's version contains in-frame clones alone and is incomplete. V, J and clone size are taken as reported in that table, and D and trimming were inferred from the DNA itself. The repertoire holds just under 250,000 clones, 86% seen once, with roughly 3% in the top ten. The CDR3 has 15 amino acids. CDR1 SNHLY and CDR2 FYNNEI come from the germline V gene. V shed 7 bases, J shed 5 bases, and the junction held 11 bases outside the gene matches.

The gene calls are TRBV2 and TRBJ1-5; 7 positions agree with TRBD1. The sample taken for sequencing was peripheral blood. The source of this sequence is a woman in her twenties or thirties who had recovered from COVID-19. The CDR3 region is CASTRGTAYDQPQHF. The CDR3 nucleotides are TGTGCCAGCACCAGGGGGACAGCCTACGATCAGCCCCAGCATTTT.